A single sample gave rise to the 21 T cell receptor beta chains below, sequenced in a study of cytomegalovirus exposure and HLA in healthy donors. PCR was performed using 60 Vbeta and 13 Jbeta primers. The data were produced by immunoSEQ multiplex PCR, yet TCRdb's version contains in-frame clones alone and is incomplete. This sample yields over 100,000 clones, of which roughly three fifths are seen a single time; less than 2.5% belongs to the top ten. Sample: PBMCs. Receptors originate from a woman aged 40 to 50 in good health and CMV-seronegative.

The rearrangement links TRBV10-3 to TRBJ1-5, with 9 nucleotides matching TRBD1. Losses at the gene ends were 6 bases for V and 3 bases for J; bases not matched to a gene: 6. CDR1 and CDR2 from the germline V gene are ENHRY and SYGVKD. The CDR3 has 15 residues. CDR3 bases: TGTGCCATCAGCCCGGGACAGGGAAACAATCAGCCCCAGCATTTT. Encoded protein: CAISPGQGNNQPQHF.

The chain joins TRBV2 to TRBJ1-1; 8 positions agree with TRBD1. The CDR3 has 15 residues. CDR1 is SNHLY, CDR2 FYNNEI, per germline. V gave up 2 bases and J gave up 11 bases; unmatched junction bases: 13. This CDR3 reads CASSEFMQGASRAFF. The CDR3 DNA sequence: TGTGCCAGCAGTGAATTTATGCAGGGGGCGAGTCGGGCTTTCTTT.

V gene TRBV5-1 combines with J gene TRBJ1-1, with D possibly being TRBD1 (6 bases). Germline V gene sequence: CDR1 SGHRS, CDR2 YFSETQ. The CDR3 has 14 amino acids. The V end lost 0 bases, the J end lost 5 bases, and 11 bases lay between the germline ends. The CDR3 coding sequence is TGCGCCAGCAGCTTGGAACAGGGTCTGACTGAAGCTTTCTTT. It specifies CASSLEQGLTEAFF.

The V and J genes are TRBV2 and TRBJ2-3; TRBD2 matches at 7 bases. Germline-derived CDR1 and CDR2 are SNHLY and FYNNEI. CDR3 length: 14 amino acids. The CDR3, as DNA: TGTGCTGCACAGGAGCGGGGAAGCACAGATACGCAGTATTTT. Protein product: CAAQERGSTDTQYF.

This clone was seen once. The CDR3 loop reads CTGGLGNEQFF. The CDR3 DNA reads TGCACGGGGGGATTAGGGAATGAGCAGTTCTTC. V gene TRBV20-1 combines with J gene TRBJ2-1; the match to TRBD2 covers 7 bases. Germline V CDR1 and CDR2: DFQATT, SNEGSKA (reference sequence). The CDR3 contains 11 residues.

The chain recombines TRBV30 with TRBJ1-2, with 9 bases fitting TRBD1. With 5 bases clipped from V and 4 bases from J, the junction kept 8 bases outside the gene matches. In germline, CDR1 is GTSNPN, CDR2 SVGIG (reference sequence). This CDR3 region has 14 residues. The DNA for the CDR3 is TGTGCCTGGGGCCGGGACAGGGCCGTCTATGGCTACACCTTC. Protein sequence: CAWGRDRAVYGYTF.

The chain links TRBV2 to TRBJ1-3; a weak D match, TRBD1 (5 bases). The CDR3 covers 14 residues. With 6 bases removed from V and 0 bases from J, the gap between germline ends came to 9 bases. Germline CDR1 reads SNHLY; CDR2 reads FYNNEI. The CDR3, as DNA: TGTGCCAGCAGGCAGGGTAACTCTGGAAACACCATATATTTT. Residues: CASRQGNSGNTIYF. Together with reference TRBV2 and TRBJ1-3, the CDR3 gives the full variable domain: EPEVTQTPSHQVTQMGQEVILRCVPISNHLYFYWYRQILGQKVEFLVSFYNNEISEKSEIFDDQFSVERPDGSNFTLKIRSTKLEDSAMYFCASRQGNSGNTIYFGEGSWLTVV.

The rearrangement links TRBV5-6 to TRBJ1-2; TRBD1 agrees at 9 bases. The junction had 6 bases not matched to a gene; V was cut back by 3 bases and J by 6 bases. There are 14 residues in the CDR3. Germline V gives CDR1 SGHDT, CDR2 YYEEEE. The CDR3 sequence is CASSSTGGEDGYTF. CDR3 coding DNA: TGTGCCAGCAGCTCGACAGGGGGGGAAGATGGCTACACCTTC.

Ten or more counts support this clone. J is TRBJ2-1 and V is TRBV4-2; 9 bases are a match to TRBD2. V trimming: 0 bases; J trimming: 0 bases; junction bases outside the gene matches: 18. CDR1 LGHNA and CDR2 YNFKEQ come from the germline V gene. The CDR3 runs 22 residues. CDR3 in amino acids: CASSQDRGRGSGGMSSYNEQFF. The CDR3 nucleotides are TGTGCCAGCAGCCAAGATAGGGGACGAGGAAGCGGGGGGATGAGCTCCTACAATGAGCAGTTCTTC.

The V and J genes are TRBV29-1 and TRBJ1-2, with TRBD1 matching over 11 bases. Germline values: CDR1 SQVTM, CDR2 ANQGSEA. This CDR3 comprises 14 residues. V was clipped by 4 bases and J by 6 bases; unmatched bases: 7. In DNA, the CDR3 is TGCAGCGTTGTATGGGACAGGGGGAAACATGGCTACACCTTC. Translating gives CSVVWDRGKHGYTF. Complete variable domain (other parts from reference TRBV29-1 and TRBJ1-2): SAVISQKPSRDICQRGTSLTIQCQVDSQVTMMFWYRQQPGQSLTLIATANQGSEATYESGFVIDKFPISRPNLTFSTLTVSNMSPEDSSIYLCSVVWDRGKHGYTFGSGTRLTVV.

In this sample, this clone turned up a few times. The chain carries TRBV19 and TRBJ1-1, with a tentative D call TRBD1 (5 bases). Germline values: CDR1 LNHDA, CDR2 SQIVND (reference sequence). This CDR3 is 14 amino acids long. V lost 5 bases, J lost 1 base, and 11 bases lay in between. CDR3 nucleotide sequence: TGTGCCAGTAGTTATGGAGGGGCGAACACTGAAGCTTTCTTT. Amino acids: CASSYGGANTEAFF.

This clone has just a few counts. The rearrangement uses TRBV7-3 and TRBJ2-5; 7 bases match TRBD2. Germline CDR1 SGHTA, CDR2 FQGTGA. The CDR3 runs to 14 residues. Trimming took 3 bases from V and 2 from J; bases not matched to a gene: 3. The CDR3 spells CASSLGGRQETQYF. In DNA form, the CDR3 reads TGTGCCAGCAGCTTGGGGGGGAGACAAGAGACCCAGTACTTC.

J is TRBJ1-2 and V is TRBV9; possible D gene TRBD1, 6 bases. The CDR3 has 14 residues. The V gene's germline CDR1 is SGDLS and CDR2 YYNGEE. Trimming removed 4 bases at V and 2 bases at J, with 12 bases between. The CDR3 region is CASSRGGENYGYTF. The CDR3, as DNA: TGTGCCAGCAGCAGAGGGGGAGAGAACTATGGCTACACCTTC.

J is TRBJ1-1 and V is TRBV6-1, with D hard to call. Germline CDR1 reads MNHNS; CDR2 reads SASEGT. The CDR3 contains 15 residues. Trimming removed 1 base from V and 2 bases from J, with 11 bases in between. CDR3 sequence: CASSEVFNINTEAFF. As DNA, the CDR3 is TGTGCCAGCAGTGAAGTCTTTAATATAAACACTGAAGCTTTCTTT.

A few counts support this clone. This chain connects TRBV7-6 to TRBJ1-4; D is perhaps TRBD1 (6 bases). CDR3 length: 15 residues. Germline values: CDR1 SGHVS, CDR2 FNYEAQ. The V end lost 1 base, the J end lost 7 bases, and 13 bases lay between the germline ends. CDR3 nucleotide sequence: TGTGCCAGCAGCTTAGTGTTTGGGGGCGGTGAAAAACTGTTTTTT. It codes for CASSLVFGGGEKLFF.

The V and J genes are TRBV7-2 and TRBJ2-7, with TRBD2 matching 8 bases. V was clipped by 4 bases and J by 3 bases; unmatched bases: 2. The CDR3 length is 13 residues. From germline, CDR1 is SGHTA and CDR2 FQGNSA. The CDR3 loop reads CASSSREGYEQYF. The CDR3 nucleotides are TGTGCCAGCAGCTCACGGGAGGGCTACGAGCAGTACTTC.

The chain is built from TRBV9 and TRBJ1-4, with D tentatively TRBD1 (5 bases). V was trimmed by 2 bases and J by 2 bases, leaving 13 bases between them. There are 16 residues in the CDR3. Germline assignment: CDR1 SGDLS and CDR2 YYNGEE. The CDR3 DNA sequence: TGTGCCAGCAGCGTCACTTCAGGGAGGACTAATGAAAAACTGTTTTTT. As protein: CASSVTSGRTNEKLFF.

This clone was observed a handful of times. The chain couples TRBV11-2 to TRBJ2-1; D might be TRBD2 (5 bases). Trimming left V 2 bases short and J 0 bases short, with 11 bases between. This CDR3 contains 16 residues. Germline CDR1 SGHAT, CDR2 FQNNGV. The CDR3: CASSLSEGRSYNEQFF. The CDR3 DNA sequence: TGTGCCAGCAGCTTAAGTGAGGGTCGCTCCTACAATGAGCAGTTCTTC.

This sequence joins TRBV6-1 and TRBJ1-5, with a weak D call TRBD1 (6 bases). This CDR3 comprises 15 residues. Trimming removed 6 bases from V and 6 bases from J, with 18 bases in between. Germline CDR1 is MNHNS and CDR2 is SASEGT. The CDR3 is CASSPDQGSSQPQHF. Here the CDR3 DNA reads TGTGCCAGCAGCCCCGATCAGGGGAGTAGTCAGCCCCAGCATTTT.

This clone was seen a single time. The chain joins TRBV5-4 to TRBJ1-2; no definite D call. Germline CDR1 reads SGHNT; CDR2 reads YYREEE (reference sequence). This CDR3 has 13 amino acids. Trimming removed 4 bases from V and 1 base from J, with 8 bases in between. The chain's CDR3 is CASSPPGNYGYTF. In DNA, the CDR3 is TGTGCCAGCAGCCCTCCGGGTAACTATGGCTACACCTTC.

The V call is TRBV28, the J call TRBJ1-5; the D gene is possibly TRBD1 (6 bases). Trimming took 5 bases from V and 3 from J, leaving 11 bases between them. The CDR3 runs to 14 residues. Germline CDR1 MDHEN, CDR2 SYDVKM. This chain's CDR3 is CASSPGQPNQPQHF. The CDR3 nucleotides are TGTGCCAGCAGTCCGGGACAACCCAATCAGCCCCAGCATTTT.